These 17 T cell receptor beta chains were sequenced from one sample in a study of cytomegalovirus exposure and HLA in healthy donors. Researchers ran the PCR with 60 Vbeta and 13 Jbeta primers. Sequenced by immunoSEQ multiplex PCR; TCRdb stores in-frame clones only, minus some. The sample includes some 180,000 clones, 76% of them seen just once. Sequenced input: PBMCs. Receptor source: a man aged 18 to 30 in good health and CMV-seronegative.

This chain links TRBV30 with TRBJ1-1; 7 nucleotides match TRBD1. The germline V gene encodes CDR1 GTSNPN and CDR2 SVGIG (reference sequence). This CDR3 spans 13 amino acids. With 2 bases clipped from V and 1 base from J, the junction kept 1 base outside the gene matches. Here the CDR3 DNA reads TGTGCCTGGAGTCGGACAGGGAACACTGAAGCTTTCTTT. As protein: CAWSRTGNTEAFF.

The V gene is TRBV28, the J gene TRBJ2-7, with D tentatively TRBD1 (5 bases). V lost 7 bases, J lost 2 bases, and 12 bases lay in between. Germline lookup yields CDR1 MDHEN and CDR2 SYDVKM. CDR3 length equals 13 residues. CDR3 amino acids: CASIPRQTYEQYF. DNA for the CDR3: TGTGCCAGCATTCCGAGACAGACCTACGAGCAGTACTTC.

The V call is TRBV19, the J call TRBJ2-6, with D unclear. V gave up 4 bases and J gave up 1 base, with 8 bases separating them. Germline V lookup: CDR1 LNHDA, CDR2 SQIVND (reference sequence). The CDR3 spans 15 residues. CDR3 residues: CASSTVLSGANVLTF. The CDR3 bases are TGTGCCAGTAGTACCGTTCTGTCTGGGGCCAACGTCCTGACTTTC.

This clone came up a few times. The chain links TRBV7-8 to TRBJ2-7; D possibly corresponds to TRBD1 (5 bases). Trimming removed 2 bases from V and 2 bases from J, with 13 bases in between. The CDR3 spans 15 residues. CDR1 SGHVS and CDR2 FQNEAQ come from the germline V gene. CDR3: CASSLSRALPYEQYF. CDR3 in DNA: TGTGCCAGCAGCTTAAGCAGGGCCCTTCCCTACGAGCAGTACTTC.

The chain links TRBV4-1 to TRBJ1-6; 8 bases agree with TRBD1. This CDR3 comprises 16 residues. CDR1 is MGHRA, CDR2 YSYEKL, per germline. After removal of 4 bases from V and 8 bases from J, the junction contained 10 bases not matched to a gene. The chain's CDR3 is CASSPPGGKGYSPLHF. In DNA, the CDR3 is TGCGCCAGCAGCCCACCAGGGGGCAAGGGGTATTCACCCCTCCACTTT.

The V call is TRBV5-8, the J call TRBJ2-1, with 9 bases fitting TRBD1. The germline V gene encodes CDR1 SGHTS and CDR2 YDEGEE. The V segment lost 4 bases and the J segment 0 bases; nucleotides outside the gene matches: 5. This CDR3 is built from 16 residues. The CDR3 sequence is CASSRGQGSSYNEQFF. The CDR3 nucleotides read TGTGCCAGCAGCCGGGGACAGGGAAGCTCCTACAATGAGCAGTTCTTC.

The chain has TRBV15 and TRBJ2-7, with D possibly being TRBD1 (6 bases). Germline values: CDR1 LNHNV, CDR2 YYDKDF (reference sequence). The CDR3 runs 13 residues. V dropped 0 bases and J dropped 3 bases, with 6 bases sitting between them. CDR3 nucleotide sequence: TGTGCCACCAGCAGAGACAGGGGCTACGAGCAGTACTTC. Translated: CATSRDRGYEQYF.

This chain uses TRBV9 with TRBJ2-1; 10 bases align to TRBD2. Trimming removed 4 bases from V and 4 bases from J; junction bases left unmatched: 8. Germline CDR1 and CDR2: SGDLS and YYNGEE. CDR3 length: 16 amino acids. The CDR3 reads CASSPFSGGFYNEQFF. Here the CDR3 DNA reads TGTGCCAGCAGCCCCTTTAGCGGGGGGTTTTACAATGAGCAGTTCTTC.

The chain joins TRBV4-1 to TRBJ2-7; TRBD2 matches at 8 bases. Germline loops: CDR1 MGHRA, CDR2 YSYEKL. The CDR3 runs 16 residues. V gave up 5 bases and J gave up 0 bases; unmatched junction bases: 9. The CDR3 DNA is TGCGCCAGCAGCTCCCACGGGGGGGATCGCTCCTACGAGCAGTACTTC. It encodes CASSSHGGDRSYEQYF.

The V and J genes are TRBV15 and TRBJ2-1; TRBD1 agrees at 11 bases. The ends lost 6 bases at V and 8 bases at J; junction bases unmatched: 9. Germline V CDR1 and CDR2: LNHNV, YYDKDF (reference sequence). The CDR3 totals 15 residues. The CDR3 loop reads CATSPGQGAFDEQFF. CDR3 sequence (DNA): TGTGCCACCAGTCCCGGACAGGGGGCTTTTGATGAGCAGTTCTTC. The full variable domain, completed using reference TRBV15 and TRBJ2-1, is DAMVIQNPRYQVTQFGKPVTLSCSQTLNHNVMYWYQQKSSQAPKLLFHYYDKDFNNEADTPDNFQSRRPNTSFCFLDIRSPGLGDTAMYLCATSPGQGAFDEQFFGPGTRLTVL.

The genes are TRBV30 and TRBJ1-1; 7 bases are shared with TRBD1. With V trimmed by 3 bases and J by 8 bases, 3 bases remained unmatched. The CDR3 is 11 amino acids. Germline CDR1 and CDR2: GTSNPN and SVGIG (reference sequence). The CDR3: CAWSRGQEAFF. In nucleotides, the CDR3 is TGTGCCTGGAGCCGGGGACAGGAAGCTTTCTTT.

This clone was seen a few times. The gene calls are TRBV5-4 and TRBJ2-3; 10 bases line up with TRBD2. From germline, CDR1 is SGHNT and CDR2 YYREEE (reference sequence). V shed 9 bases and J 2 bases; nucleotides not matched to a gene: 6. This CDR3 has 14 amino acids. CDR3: CATSSGGHTDTQYF. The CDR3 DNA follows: TGTGCCACTTCTAGCGGGGGCCACACAGATACGCAGTATTTT.

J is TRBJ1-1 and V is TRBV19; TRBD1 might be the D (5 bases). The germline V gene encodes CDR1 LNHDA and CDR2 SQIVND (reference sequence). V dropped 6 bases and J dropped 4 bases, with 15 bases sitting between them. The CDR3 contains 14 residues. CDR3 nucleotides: TGTGCCAGTAGCTGGGGGGGTGGAGGCACTGAAGCTTTCTTT. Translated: CASSWGGGGTEAFF.

CDR3 in amino acids: CASSLAPGSYNEQFF. The CDR3 DNA is TGTGCCAGCAGCCTGGCTCCGGGGTCCTACAATGAGCAGTTCTTC. The V gene is TRBV5-6, the J gene TRBJ2-1; tentatively, D is TRBD2 (5 bases). The CDR3 totals 15 residues. Germline V gives CDR1 SGHDT, CDR2 YYEEEE. V dropped 4 bases and J dropped 1 base, with 12 bases sitting between them.

CDR3 amino acids: CASSSTTGRNEKLFF. Here the CDR3 DNA reads TGTGCCAGCAGCTCCACGACAGGGCGCAATGAAAAACTGTTTTTT. This chain connects TRBV7-2 to TRBJ1-4; 7 nucleotides line up with TRBD1. Germline CDR1 and CDR2: SGHTA and FQGNSA. The CDR3 totals 15 residues. The V and J ends lost 4 bases and 5 bases, in that order; junction bases with no gene match: 7. Together with reference TRBV7-2 and TRBJ1-4, the CDR3 gives the full variable domain: GAGVSQSPSNKVTEKGKDVELRCDPISGHTALYWYRQSLGQGLEFLIYFQGNSAPDKSGLPSDRFSAERTGGSVSTLTIQRTQQEDSAVYLCASSSTTGRNEKLFFGSGTQLSVL.

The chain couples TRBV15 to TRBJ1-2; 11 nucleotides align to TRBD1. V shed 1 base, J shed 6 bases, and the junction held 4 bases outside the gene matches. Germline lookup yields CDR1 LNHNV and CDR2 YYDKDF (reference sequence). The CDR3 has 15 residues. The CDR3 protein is CATSRVGTGGDGYTF. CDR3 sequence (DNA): TGTGCCACCAGCAGAGTAGGGACAGGGGGTGATGGCTACACCTTC.

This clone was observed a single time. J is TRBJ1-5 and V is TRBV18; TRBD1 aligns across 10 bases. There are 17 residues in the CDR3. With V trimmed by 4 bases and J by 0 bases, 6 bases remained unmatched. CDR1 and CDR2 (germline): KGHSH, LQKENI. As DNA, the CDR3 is TGTGCCAGCTCACTAACCGGGACAGGGGTTAGCAATCAGCCCCAGCATTTT. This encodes CASSLTGTGVSNQPQHF.